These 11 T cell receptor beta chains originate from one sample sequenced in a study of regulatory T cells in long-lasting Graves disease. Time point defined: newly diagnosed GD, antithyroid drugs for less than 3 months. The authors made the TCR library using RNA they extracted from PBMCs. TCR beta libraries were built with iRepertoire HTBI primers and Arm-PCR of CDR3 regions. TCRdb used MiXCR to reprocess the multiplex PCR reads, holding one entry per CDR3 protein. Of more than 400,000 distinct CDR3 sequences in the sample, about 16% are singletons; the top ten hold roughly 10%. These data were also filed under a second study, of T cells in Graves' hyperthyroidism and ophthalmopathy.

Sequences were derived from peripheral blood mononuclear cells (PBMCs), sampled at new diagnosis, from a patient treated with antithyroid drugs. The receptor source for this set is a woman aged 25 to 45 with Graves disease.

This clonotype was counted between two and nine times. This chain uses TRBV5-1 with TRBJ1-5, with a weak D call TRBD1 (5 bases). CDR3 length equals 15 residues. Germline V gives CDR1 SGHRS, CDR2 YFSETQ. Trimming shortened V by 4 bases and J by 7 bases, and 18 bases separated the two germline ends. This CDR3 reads CASSPGTDDGQPQHF. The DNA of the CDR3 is TGCGCCAGCAGCCCAGGGACGGACGACGGGCAGCCCCAGCATTTT.

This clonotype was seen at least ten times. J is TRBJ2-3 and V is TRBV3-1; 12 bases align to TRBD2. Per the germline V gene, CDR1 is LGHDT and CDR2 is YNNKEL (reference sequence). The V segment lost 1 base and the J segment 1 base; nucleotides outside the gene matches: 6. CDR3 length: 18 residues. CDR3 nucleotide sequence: TGTGCCAGCAGCCAAGGACTAGCGGGAGTCGGAGGCACAGATACGCAGTATTTT. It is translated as CASSQGLAGVGGTDTQYF.

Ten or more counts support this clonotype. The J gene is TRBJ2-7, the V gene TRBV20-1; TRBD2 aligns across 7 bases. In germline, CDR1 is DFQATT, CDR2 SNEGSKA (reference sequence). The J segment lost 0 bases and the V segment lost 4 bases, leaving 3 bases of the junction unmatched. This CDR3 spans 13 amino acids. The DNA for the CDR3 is TGCAGTGCTAAACGGGAGGACTCCTACGAGCAGTACTTC. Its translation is CSAKREDSYEQYF.

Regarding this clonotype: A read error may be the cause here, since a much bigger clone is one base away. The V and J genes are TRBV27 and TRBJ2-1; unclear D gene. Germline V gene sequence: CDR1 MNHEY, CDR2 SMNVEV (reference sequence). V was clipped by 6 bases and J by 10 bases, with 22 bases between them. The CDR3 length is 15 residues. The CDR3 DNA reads TGTGCCAGCAGAGCCCAACGGGTCAGCTCCTACGAGCAGTTCTTC. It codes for CASRAQRVSSYEQFF.

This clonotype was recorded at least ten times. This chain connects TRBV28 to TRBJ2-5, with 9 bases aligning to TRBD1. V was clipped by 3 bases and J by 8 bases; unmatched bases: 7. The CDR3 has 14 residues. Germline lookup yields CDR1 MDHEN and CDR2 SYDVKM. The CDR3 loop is CASSLTGQGKTQYF. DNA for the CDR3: TGTGCCAGCAGTTTGACGGGACAGGGTAAAACCCAGTACTTC.

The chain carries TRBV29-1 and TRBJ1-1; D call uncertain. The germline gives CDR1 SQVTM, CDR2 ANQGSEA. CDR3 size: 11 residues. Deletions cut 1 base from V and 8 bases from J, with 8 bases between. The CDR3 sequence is CSVEVPAEAFF. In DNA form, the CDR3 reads TGCAGCGTTGAAGTCCCAGCGGAAGCTTTCTTT. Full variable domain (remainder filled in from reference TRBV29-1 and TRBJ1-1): SAVISQKPSRDICQRGTSLTIQCQVDSQVTMMFWYRQQPGQSLTLIATANQGSEATYESGFVIDKFPISRPNLTFSTLTVSNMSPEDSSIYLCSVEVPAEAFFGQGTRLTVV.

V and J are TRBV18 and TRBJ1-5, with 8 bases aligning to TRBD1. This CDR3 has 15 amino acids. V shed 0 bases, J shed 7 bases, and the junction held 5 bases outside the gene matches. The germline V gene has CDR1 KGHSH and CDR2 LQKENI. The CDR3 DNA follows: TGTGCCAGCTCACCACCGGGGGGACAGGAGCAGCCCCAGCATTTT. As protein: CASSPPGGQEQPQHF. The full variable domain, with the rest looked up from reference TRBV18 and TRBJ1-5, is NAGVMQNPRHLVRRRGQEARLRCSPMKGHSHVYWYRQLPEEGLKFMVYLQKENIIDESGMPKERFSAEFPKEGPSILRIQQVVRGDSAAYFCASSPPGGQEQPQHFGDGTRLSIL.

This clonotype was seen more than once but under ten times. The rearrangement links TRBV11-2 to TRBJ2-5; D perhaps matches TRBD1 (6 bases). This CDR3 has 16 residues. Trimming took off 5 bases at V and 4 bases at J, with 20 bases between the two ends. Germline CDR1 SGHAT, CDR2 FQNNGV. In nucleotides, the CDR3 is TGTGCCAGCAGCCCGCCGGGAACAAAGGGGGTAGAGACCCAGTACTTC. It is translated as CASSPPGTKGVETQYF.

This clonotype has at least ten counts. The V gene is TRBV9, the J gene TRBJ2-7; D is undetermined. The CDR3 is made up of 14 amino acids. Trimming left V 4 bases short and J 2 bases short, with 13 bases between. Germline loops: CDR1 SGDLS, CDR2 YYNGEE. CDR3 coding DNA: TGTGCCAGCAGCCCCTCGGCGTCAGCCTACGAGCAGTACTTC. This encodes CASSPSASAYEQYF.

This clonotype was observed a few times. The CDR3 reads CSARDPDRLYEQYF. The CDR3 DNA follows: TGCAGTGCTAGAGATCCGGACAGGCTCTACGAGCAGTACTTC. The chain has TRBV20-1 and TRBJ2-7; 7 bases line up with TRBD1. V gave up 0 bases and J gave up 3 bases; unmatched junction bases: 5. In germline, CDR1 is DFQATT, CDR2 SNEGSKA (reference sequence). This CDR3 is built from 14 residues.

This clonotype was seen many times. CDR3: CASRRREASTDTQYF. The CDR3 DNA is TGTGCCAGCAGGCGCCGGGAAGCTAGCACAGATACGCAGTATTTT. The chain employs TRBV2 and TRBJ2-3, with D tentatively TRBD2 (5 bases). CDR3 length: 15 amino acids. Germline CDR1 and CDR2: SNHLY and FYNNEI. Trimming stripped 6 bases from V and 0 bases from J, with 13 bases between.